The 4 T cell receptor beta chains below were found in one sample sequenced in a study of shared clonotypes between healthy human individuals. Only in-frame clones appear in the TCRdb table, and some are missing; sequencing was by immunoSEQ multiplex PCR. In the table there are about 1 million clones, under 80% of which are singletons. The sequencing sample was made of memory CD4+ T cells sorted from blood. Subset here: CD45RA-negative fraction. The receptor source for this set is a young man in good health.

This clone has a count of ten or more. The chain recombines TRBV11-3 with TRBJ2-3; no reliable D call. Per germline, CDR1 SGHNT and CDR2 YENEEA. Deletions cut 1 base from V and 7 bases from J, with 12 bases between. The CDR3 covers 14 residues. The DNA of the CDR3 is TGTGCCAGCAGCTTAGCTTATCAGGAAAATACGCAGTATTTT. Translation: CASSLAYQENTQYF.

The CDR3 DNA sequence: TGTGCCAGCAGGGCACAGGGGGCTAATGAAAAACTGTTTTTT. Its translation is CASRAQGANEKLFF. V and J are TRBV2 and TRBJ1-4; the match to TRBD1 covers 8 bases. The CDR3 is made up of 14 amino acids. V lost 6 bases to trimming and J lost 3 bases; unmatched junction nucleotides: 3. The germline V gene has CDR1 SNHLY and CDR2 FYNNEI. Full variable domain (outside the CDR3, taken from reference TRBV2 and TRBJ1-4): EPEVTQTPSHQVTQMGQEVILRCVPISNHLYFYWYRQILGQKVEFLVSFYNNEISEKSEIFDDQFSVERPDGSNFTLKIRSTKLEDSAMYFCASRAQGANEKLFFGSGTQLSVL.

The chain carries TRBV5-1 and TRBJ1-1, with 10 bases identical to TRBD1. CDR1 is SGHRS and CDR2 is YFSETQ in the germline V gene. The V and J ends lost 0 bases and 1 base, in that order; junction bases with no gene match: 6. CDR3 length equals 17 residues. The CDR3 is CASSLGPRQGANTEAFF. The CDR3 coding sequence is TGCGCCAGCAGCTTGGGGCCAAGACAGGGGGCGAACACTGAAGCTTTCTTT. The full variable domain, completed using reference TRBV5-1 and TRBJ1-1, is KAGVTQTPRYLIKTRGQQVTLSCSPISGHRSVSWYQQTPGQGLQFLFEYFSETQRNKGNFPGRFSGRQFSNSRSEMNVSTLELGDSALYLCASSLGPRQGANTEAFFGQGTRLTVV.

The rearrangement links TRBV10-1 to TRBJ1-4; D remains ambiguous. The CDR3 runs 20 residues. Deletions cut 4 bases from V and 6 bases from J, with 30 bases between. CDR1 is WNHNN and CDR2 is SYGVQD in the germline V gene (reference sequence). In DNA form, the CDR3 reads TGCGCCAGCAGTGCTCCGACGGGGTTAGAGGAGTCCTCACCACATGAAAAACTGTTTTTT. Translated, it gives CASSAPTGLEESSPHEKLFF.